A selection of T cell receptor beta chains follows, all from one sample in a study of molecular identifiers for immune sequencing clone quantification. TCRdb itself ran the PCR reads through MiXCR, one entry per CDR3 protein. Here the sample spans hundreds of thousands of distinct CDR3 sequences, just under 20% being singletons. The specimen was naive CD8+ T cells from blood, with Jurkat cell RNA spiked in. Every receptor here comes from a human donor in good health. Some libraries in this study had Jurkat cell RNA spiked in. Both conserved end residues are part of each CDR3. The D gene is left open where the match is weak. Clone size is not always given. Where it is, it says once, few, many or a class for expanded clones.

>TRBV19|TRBD2|many|TRBJ2-7
TGTGCCAGTAGTATCGCCCGGGACTACGTCTACGAGCAGTACTTC
CASSIARDYVYEQYF
>TRBV12-3/TRBV12-4|-|many|TRBJ2-1
TGTGCCAGCCTGGCAGAAGCGAGGAATGAGCAGTTCTTC
CASLAEARNEQFF
>TRBV2|-|-|TRBJ1-5
TGTGCCAGCAGTGATGGGGGTACCTCACACAATCAGCCCCAGCATTTT
CASSDGGTSHNQPQHF
>TRBV4-3|-|-|TRBJ1-1
TGCGCCAGCAGCCATGATAGGTGGGGGGTGAACACTGAAGCTTTCTTT
CASSHDRWGVNTEAFF
>TRBV6-6|TRBD1|-|TRBJ2-2
TGTGCCAGCAGTTACTCATTCCAGGGGGCCGGGGAGCTGTTTTTT
CASSYSFQGAGELFF
>TRBV9|TRBD1|few|TRBJ1-2
TGTGCCAGCAGTAAGTCCGGGACAGACTATGGCTACACCTTC
CASSKSGTDYGYTF
>TRBV6-2/TRBV6-3|TRBD1|many|TRBJ2-7
TGTGCCAGCAGTTACTCATGGGACAGGGGCTACGAGCAGTACTTC
CASSYSWDRGYEQYF
>TRBV3-1|-|few|TRBJ2-5
TGTGCCAGCAGCCCAAATGGTGGGGGCTCAGAGACCCAGTACTTC
CASSPNGGGSETQYF
>TRBV6-5|TRBD2|many|TRBJ2-1
TGTGCCAGCAGTTACCTCTTGACTAGCGCGGTGCAGTTCTTC
CASSYLLTSAVQFF
>TRBV2|TRBD1|many|TRBJ1-1
TGTGCCAGCAGTGGAGGGACAGGGGGCTTTAACACTGAAGCTTTCTTT
CASSGGTGGFNTEAFF
>TRBV7-9|TRBD1|many|TRBJ2-5
TGTGCCAGCAGCCCCGCCCGGACAGGGCAAGAGACCCAGTACTTC
CASSPARTGQETQYF
>TRBV2|-|many|TRBJ2-3
TGTGCCAGCAGTGTCACAACTGGCGGGGGCGGGCCAGATACGCAGTATTTT
CASSVTTGGGGPDTQYF
>TRBV7-3|-|-|TRBJ1-3
TGTGCCAGCAGCTGGGGACCGTCCCTCTCTGGAAACACCATATATTTT
CASSWGPSLSGNTIYF
>TRBV6-5|TRBD2|-|TRBJ2-2
TGTGCCAGCAGTTACTCGGCTAGCGGGGGAGCCGGGGAGCTGTTTTTT
CASSYSASGGAGELFF
>TRBV6-2/TRBV6-3|-|many|TRBJ2-3
TGTGCCAGCAGTGCCCCGCCCCGCACAGATACGCAGTATTTT
CASSAPPRTDTQYF
>TRBV10-3|-|-|TRBJ2-5
TGTGCCATCAGTGAGTCGGTGGGGGAATTAAAAGAGACCCAGTACTTC
CAISESVGELKETQYF
>TRBV6-5|-|many|TRBJ2-2
TGTGCCAGCAGTTACTATAACACCGGGGAGCTGTTTTTT
CASSYYNTGELFF
>TRBV6-2/TRBV6-3|-|few|TRBJ1-5
TGTGCCAGCAAATTCCCGGGGGGCAATCAGCCCCAGCATTTT
CASKFPGGNQPQHF
>TRBV13|-|-|TRBJ2-7
TGTGCCAGCAGCTTAGGAGAAACCTTCGGCGAGCAGTACTTC
CASSLGETFGEQYF
>TRBV14|-|many|TRBJ2-2
TGTGCCAGCAGCCCCTCGACAAATAGTAGATGGACCGGGGAGCTGTTTTTT
CASSPSTNSRWTGELFF
>TRBV5-5|TRBD1|many|TRBJ2-5
TGTGCCAGCAGCTTTGGGACAGGGGGCCAAGAGACCCAGTACTTC
CASSFGTGGQETQYF
>TRBV4-3|-|many|TRBJ2-7
TGCGCCAGCAGCCAAGATATGGGCACCAGCTACGAGCAGTACTTC
CASSQDMGTSYEQYF
>TRBV5-6|-|few|TRBJ1-5
TGTGCCAGCAGCTTCGGGACAAGGGTCCAGCCCCAGCATTTT
CASSFGTRVQPQHF
>TRBV5-3|TRBD1|many|TRBJ1-5
TGTGCCAGAAGCTTGAGTGATGCGGGACAGCGCAATCAGCCCCAGCATTTT
CARSLSDAGQRNQPQHF
>TRBV6-2/TRBV6-3|TRBD1|many|TRBJ2-7
TGTGCCAGCAGTTACCCAGGACAGGGGCACTACGAGCAGTACTTC
CASSYPGQGHYEQYF
>TRBV6-2/TRBV6-3|-|-|TRBJ2-1
TGTGCCAGCTCTCGTGGGGACCCTCCCTACAATGAGCAGTTCTTC
CASSRGDPPYNEQFF
>TRBV4-1|TRBD1|-|TRBJ2-7
TGCGCCAGCAGCCAGGACACAGGGGACGGCTACGAGCAGTACTTC
CASSQDTGDGYEQYF
>TRBV7-9|-|many|TRBJ1-4
TGTGCCAGCAGCTCGGAGACTCCAGCTAATGAAAAACTGTTTTTT
CASSSETPANEKLFF
>TRBV12-3/TRBV12-4|-|many|TRBJ2-3
TGTGCCAGCAGGGACCACCGGGCAGATACGCAGTATTTT
CASRDHRADTQYF
>TRBV5-1|-|many|TRBJ1-1
TGCGCCAGCAGCTTGGACGGGGGGAGTGAAGCTTTCTTT
CASSLDGGSEAFF
>TRBV6-5|-|few|TRBJ1-4
TGTGCCAGCAGCCGGGTCTATAATGAAAAACTGTTTTTT
CASSRVYNEKLFF
>TRBV20-1|TRBD1|few|TRBJ1-2
TGCAGTGCAACTCCAGACAGGGGGGTAGTTCAGAACTATGGCTACACCTTC
CSATPDRGVVQNYGYTF
>TRBV7-9|-|-|TRBJ1-5
TGTGCCAGCAGCTTGCCGTCTGTGGGGCGAAGCAATCAGCCCCAGCATTTT
CASSLPSVGRSNQPQHF
>TRBV7-2|TRBD2|many|TRBJ2-7
TGTGCCAGCAGCTCTAGTCTAGCGGGAGGGCGAGAGCAGTACTTC
CASSSSLAGGREQYF
>TRBV12-3/TRBV12-4|-|-|TRBJ2-3
TGTGCCAGCACTTTGGGAGCCGTGGGCGCTGGGACAGATACGCAGTATTTT
CASTLGAVGAGTDTQYF
>TRBV7-6|TRBD1|many|TRBJ1-3
TGTGCCAGCAGCTTGGGGACAGACTCTGGAAACACCATATATTTT
CASSLGTDSGNTIYF
>TRBV12-3/TRBV12-4|-|many|TRBJ2-3
TGTGCCAGCAGTTTTTCTAGTAGCGGTAGCACAGATACGCAGTATTTT
CASSFSSSGSTDTQYF
>TRBV2|-|-|TRBJ2-7
TGTGCCAGCAGTGATCTCGAGCAGTACTTC
CASSDLEQYF
>TRBV11-3|TRBD1|few|TRBJ2-1
TGTGCCAGCAGCTCCAGGACAGGGACGAATGAGCAGTTCTTC
CASSSRTGTNEQFF